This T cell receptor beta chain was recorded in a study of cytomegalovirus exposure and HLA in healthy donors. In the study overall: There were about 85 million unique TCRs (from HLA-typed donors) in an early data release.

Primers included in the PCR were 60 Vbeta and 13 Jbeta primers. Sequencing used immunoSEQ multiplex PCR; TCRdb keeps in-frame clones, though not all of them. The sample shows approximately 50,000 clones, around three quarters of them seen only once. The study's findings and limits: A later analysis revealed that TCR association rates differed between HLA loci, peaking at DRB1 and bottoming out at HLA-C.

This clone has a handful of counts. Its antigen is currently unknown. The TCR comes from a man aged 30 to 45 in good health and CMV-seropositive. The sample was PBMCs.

CDR3 amino acids: CAWRGYGGSGANVLTF. The CDR3 region has the DNA TGTGCCTGGAGGGGTTATGGAGGGTCTGGGGCCAACGTCCTGACTTTC. The rearrangement joins TRBV30 to TRBJ2-6, with a tentative D call TRBD2 (6 bases). This CDR3 is built from 16 residues. Trimming took 3 bases from V and 1 from J, leaving 13 bases between them. Germline V gene sequence: CDR1 GTSNPN, CDR2 SVGIG (reference sequence).